This TCR beta chain stems from a study of blood T cell repertoires in COVID-19. Study in general: COVID-19 samples collected from the United States, Italy and Spain covered acute and convalescent phases. In each case, the material was cDNA or gDNA derived from T cells, B-cell-depleted T cells, or PBMCs.

This CDR3 has 14 residues. Germline CDR1 and CDR2: SNHLY and FYNNEI. V lost 6 bases, J lost 5 bases, and 17 bases lay in between. Assay used: immunoSEQ multiplex PCR; TCRdb lists only in-frame clones, some missing. The sample includes about 180,000 clones, more than 85% seen only once; the top ten take 2.5% to 3.5%. The gene calls are TRBV2 and TRBJ2-7; D perhaps matches TRBD1 (6 bases). Sequences were obtained from peripheral blood. This receptor was taken from a young woman with active or convalescent COVID-19. CDR3 nucleotides: TGTGCCAGCAGCCACAGGGCCCGCAGGAACGAGCAGTACTTC. It translates to CASSHRARRNEQYF.